This T cell receptor (beta chain) emerged from a study of post-analysis software for immune sequencing data. Overall study: Secondary progressive, relapsing-remitting and progressive-relapsing multiple sclerosis were among the included disease courses.

Points from the study as a whole: Five TRBV segments, including TRBV5-6, TRBV5-1 and TRBV20-1, were more frequent in patients than controls. In multiple sclerosis, normalized Chao1 diversity was significantly below that of controls.

Tagging with unique molecular identifiers was a feature of the TCR beta cDNA libraries. T cells numbering about 0.9 to 11 million gave rise to roughly 0.5 million cDNA molecules. A single record per CDR3 protein comes from TCRdb applying MiXCR to the PCR reads. The sample carries roughly 570,000 distinct CDR3 sequences, around 34% recorded once. V gave up 5 bases and J gave up 2 bases, with 13 bases separating them. CDR3 length equals 16 residues. Germline CDR1 MGHRA, CDR2 YSYEKL. To note about this clonotype: Its antigen is still unknown.

This sequence joins TRBV4-1 and TRBJ2-6; D is perhaps TRBD1 (6 bases). This TCR was recovered from a girl under 18 with multiple sclerosis. The sequencing sample was made of blood. The CDR3 reads CASSAQGSAGANVLTF. The CDR3 DNA sequence: TGCGCCAGCAGCGCACAGGGATCGGCTGGGGCCAACGTCCTGACTTTC.